These 29 T cell receptor beta chains originate from one sample sequenced in a study of blood T cell repertoires in COVID-19. Profiling relied on immunoSEQ multiplex PCR, and the TCRdb table lists in-frame clones only, not all of them. The top ten hold around 7.7% of the sample, which has under 200,000 clones, approximately 79% seen once. The sequencing sample was made of PBMCs or T cells enriched from blood (not recorded which). The receptors were gathered from a man aged 50 or older who had recovered from COVID-19.

The chain employs TRBV11-3 and TRBJ2-7, with D possibly TRBD1 on 6 matching bases. The CDR3 has 16 residues. The V end was cut by 5 bases, the J end by 7 bases, with 24 bases between. Germline values: CDR1 SGHNT, CDR2 YENEEA. The CDR3 region is CASSKNSGTWLREQYF. For the CDR3, the DNA is TGTGCCAGCAGCAAAAATTCCGGGACATGGCTTAGGGAGCAGTACTTC.

The chain joins TRBV9 to TRBJ2-6, with D perhaps matching TRBD1 (5 bases). V was trimmed by 0 bases and J by 0 bases, leaving 10 bases between them. The CDR3 consists of 17 residues. Germline-derived CDR1 and CDR2 are SGDLS and YYNGEE. The CDR3 loop is CASSVVGQTSGANVLTF. The CDR3 DNA sequence: TGTGCCAGCAGCGTAGTTGGACAAACCTCTGGGGCCAACGTCCTGACTTTC.

J is TRBJ1-2 and V is TRBV19, with D perhaps TRBD1 (5 bases). Trimming left V 4 bases short and J 0 bases short, with 18 bases between. Germline V gene data show CDR1 as LNHDA and CDR2 as SQIVND (reference sequence). The CDR3 runs to 17 residues. CDR3 DNA sequence: TGTGCCAGTAGTACCTGGCTTCCGGGGGGAGCTAACTATGGCTACACCTTC. Translated: CASSTWLPGGANYGYTF. Based on the CDR3 plus reference TRBV19 and TRBJ1-2, the full variable domain is DGGITQSPKYLFRKEGQNVTLSCEQNLNHDAMYWYRQDPGQGLRLIYYSQIVNDFQKGDIAEGYSVSREKKESFPLTVTSAQKNPTAFYLCASSTWLPGGANYGYTFGSGTRLTVV.

V gene TRBV19 combines with J gene TRBJ1-2, with D hard to call. The CDR3 length is 14 residues. V was pared by 8 bases and J by 4 bases, with 17 bases between. Germline values: CDR1 LNHDA, CDR2 SQIVND (reference sequence). The CDR3 nucleotides read TGTGCCAGTGGGAGTTTATCTGAATTCTATGGCTACACCTTC. Translation: CASGSLSEFYGYTF.

The rearrangement links TRBV6-1 to TRBJ1-5; D unresolved. The V and J ends lost 8 bases and 2 bases respectively, with 13 bases between them. The CDR3 has 14 residues. The germline V gene encodes CDR1 MNHNS and CDR2 SASEGT. The CDR3 sequence: CASAEGWGNQPQHF. DNA of the CDR3: TGTGCCAGCGCTGAGGGATGGGGCAATCAGCCCCAGCATTTT.

This clone was found once. The chain couples TRBV5-1 to TRBJ2-2, with a weak D call TRBD1 (6 bases). Trimming pared 0 bases from V and 2 bases from J, leaving 11 bases between. Germline V gene sequence: CDR1 SGHRS, CDR2 YFSETQ. There are 16 residues in the CDR3. The CDR3 region has the DNA TGCGCCAGCAGCTTGGGCAGGACAGCTAACACCGGGGAGCTGTTTTTT. Its protein is CASSLGRTANTGELFF.

The V gene is TRBV5-8, the J gene TRBJ1-5; TRBD1 matches 7 bases. V lost 3 bases to trimming and J lost 1 base; unmatched junction nucleotides: 4. Germline CDR1 is SGHTS and CDR2 is YDEGEE. The CDR3 has 15 amino acids. The CDR3 protein is CASSSATGSNQPQHF. The CDR3 DNA reads TGTGCCAGCAGCTCCGCGACAGGGAGCAATCAGCCCCAGCATTTT.

The V and J genes are TRBV2 and TRBJ2-1; tentatively, D is TRBD2 (5 bases). The CDR3 sequence is 17 residues long. The germline CDR1 and CDR2 sequences are SNHLY and FYNNEI. Between the trimmed V and J ends, which lost 6 bases and 6 bases, there was a span of 24 bases. CDR3 DNA: TGTGCCAGCAGCCCCGCGTCCGGACTCTCTATGGGCAATGAGCAGTTCTTC. This translates into CASSPASGLSMGNEQFF.

The V and J genes are TRBV6-5 and TRBJ1-2; possibly TRBD1 for D (6 bases). CDR1 is MNHEY, CDR2 SVGAGI, per germline. V was shortened by 2 bases and J by 3 bases, with 16 bases between the two germline ends. This CDR3 comprises 16 residues. CDR3 region: CASSYLRGGQDYGYTF. CDR3 DNA: TGTGCCAGCAGTTACCTGCGGGGGGGGCAGGACTATGGCTACACCTTC.

The chain links TRBV27 to TRBJ1-3, with D tentatively TRBD1 (5 bases). Deletions cut 6 bases from V and 4 bases from J, with 16 bases between. CDR3 length: 15 amino acids. The V gene's germline CDR1 is MNHEY and CDR2 SMNVEV (reference sequence). CDR3 bases: TGTGCCAGCAGACCCTACCAGGGTTCGGGAAACACCATATATTTT. Its protein product is CASRPYQGSGNTIYF.

V gene TRBV4-3 combines with J gene TRBJ1-1; D is unresolved. Trimming shortened V by 2 bases and J by 1 base, and 5 bases separated the two germline ends. CDR1 is LGHNA and CDR2 is YSLEER in the germline V gene. The CDR3 spans 13 residues. In nucleotides, the CDR3 is TGCGCCAGCAGCCAAAGCACGAACACTGAAGCTTTCTTT. Its translation: CASSQSTNTEAFF.

This clone was picked up a small number of times. The rearrangement links TRBV18 to TRBJ2-2, with TRBD2 as a possible D gene (5 bases). The CDR3 contains 14 residues. V lost 5 bases and J lost 6, with 13 bases in between. Germline assignment: CDR1 KGHSH and CDR2 LQKENI. The chain's CDR3 is CASSIRPEAGELFF. Here the CDR3 DNA reads TGTGCCAGCTCAATCCGACCGGAGGCCGGGGAGCTGTTTTTT.

This sequence joins TRBV11-3 and TRBJ1-4, with D unresolved. V was cut by 1 base and J by 8 bases, with 8 bases left in between. The CDR3 has 13 amino acids. Germline V lookup: CDR1 SGHNT, CDR2 YENEEA. The CDR3 coding sequence is TGTGCCAGCAGCTTAGGATCGGGAGAAAAACTGTTTTTT. The encoded protein is CASSLGSGEKLFF.

V usage is TRBV6-5 and J usage is TRBJ1-6; D unresolved. V was shortened by 0 bases and J by 7 bases, with 13 bases between the two germline ends. CDR1 is MNHEY, CDR2 SVGAGI, per germline. This CDR3 spans 16 amino acids. In DNA form, the CDR3 reads TGTGCCAGCAGTTACTCGACTCTCTTAGCAAATTCACCCCTCCACTTT. Translation gives CASSYSTLLANSPLHF.

V gene TRBV5-8 combines with J gene TRBJ2-3, with 12 bases lining up with TRBD2. The CDR3 covers 16 residues. Germline CDR1 is SGHTS and CDR2 is YDEGEE. V was clipped by 1 base and J by 1 base; unmatched bases: 1. The CDR3 DNA sequence: TGTGCCAGCAGCTTGTGGACTAGCGGGGGCACAGATACGCAGTATTTT. This encodes CASSLWTSGGTDTQYF.

V is TRBV18 and J is TRBJ1-1, with D tentatively TRBD1 (6 bases). Germline CDR1 KGHSH, CDR2 LQKENI. V was shortened by 3 bases and J by 0 bases, with 14 bases between the two germline ends. The CDR3 contains 16 residues. The CDR3: CASSPATGAMNTEAFF. In DNA form, the CDR3 reads TGTGCCAGCTCACCTGCGACAGGAGCTATGAACACTGAAGCTTTCTTT. Together with reference TRBV18 and TRBJ1-1, the CDR3 gives the full variable domain: NAGVMQNPRHLVRRRGQEARLRCSPMKGHSHVYWYRQLPEEGLKFMVYLQKENIIDESGMPKERFSAEFPKEGPSILRIQQVVRGDSAAYFCASSPATGAMNTEAFFGQGTRLTVV.

The chain carries TRBV14 and TRBJ2-1; 9 bases fit TRBD1. There are 17 residues in the CDR3. With 4 bases clipped from V and 5 bases from J, the junction kept 12 bases outside the gene matches. Germline-derived CDR1 and CDR2 are SGHDN and FVKESK. The CDR3 DNA reads TGTGCCAGCAGCCTTAGGTTGGGACAGGGTCCGAACAATGAGCAGTTCTTC. This gives the protein CASSLRLGQGPNNEQFF. The variable domain in full, with the rest retrieved from reference TRBV14 and TRBJ2-1, is EAGVTQFPSHSVIEKGQTVTLRCDPISGHDNLYWYRRVMGKEIKFLLHFVKESKQDESGMPNNRFLAERTGGTYSTLKVQPAELEDSGVYFCASSLRLGQGPNNEQFFGPGTRLTVL.

The chain uses TRBV6-5 and TRBJ2-3, with D possibly matching TRBD2 (5 bases). Trimming took off 10 bases at V and 2 bases at J, with 10 bases between the two ends. The V gene's germline CDR1 is MNHEY and CDR2 SVGAGI. The CDR3 extends over 12 amino acids. The CDR3 sequence is CATSTNTDTQYF. For the CDR3, the DNA is TGTGCCACCTCGACTAACACAGATACGCAGTATTTT.

The chain's CDR3 is CASSLDTGRKSYGYTF. The CDR3 DNA reads TGTGCCAGCAGCTTAGACACAGGACGGAAATCGTATGGCTACACCTTC. This sequence joins TRBV11-2 and TRBJ1-2; D perhaps matches TRBD1 (5 bases). The CDR3 is 16 residues long. Germline CDR1 reads SGHAT; CDR2 reads FQNNGV. Trimming took off 0 bases at V and 5 bases at J, with 16 bases between the two ends.

The chain carries TRBV3-1 (or the pseudogene TRBV3-2) and TRBJ2-5; 8 bases line up with TRBD1. This CDR3 contains 16 residues. The germline V gene encodes CDR1 LGHDT and CDR2 YNNKEL (reference sequence). Unmatched junction bases numbered 4, after V lost 0 bases and J lost 1 base. The CDR3 sequence is CASSQERTGPQETQYF. The CDR3 nucleotides are TGTGCCAGCAGCCAAGAGAGGACAGGGCCCCAAGAGACCCAGTACTTC.

This clone was observed a single time. The chain carries TRBV7-6 and TRBJ1-1; 7 bases align to TRBD1. The CDR3 extends over 16 amino acids. V lost 3 bases, J lost 3 bases, and 10 bases stayed unmatched. Germline lookup yields CDR1 SGHVS and CDR2 FNYEAQ. DNA of the CDR3: TGTGCCAGCAGCTTGGTGTTGGGACAGAGATACACTGAAGCTTTCTTT. This codes for CASSLVLGQRYTEAFF.

This clone showed up just a few times. This chain links TRBV19 with TRBJ2-2, with D perhaps matching TRBD1 (5 bases). CDR1 is LNHDA, CDR2 SQIVND, per germline (reference sequence). V was cut by 2 bases and J by 2 bases, with 9 bases left in between. This CDR3 contains 15 residues. CDR3 in amino acids: CASSITGANTGELFF. In nucleotides, the CDR3 is TGTGCCAGTAGTATAACAGGAGCTAACACCGGGGAGCTGTTTTTT.

This clone was observed once. The V call is TRBV6-4, the J call TRBJ2-6, with D perhaps TRBD1 (6 bases). Germline CDR1 MRHNA, CDR2 SNTAGT. This CDR3 has 15 amino acids. Deletions cut 5 bases from V and 1 base from J, with 9 bases between. CDR3 DNA sequence: TGTGCCAGCAGTCCCACAGGGTCTGGGGCCAACGTCCTGACTTTC. As protein: CASSPTGSGANVLTF.

The chain has TRBV5-6 and TRBJ1-2, with 7 bases matching TRBD1. Germline V gene data show CDR1 as SGHDT and CDR2 as YYEEEE. CDR3 size: 13 residues. V lost 4 bases to trimming and J lost 5 bases; unmatched junction nucleotides: 5. CDR3 in amino acids: CASSPGTAYGYTF. For the CDR3, the DNA is TGTGCCAGCAGCCCCGGGACAGCGTATGGCTACACCTTC.

A single count supports this clone. This chain connects TRBV2 to TRBJ2-5; 7 bases agree with TRBD1. Germline V gene data show CDR1 as SNHLY and CDR2 as FYNNEI. The length of the CDR3 is 14 residues. The V gene end was trimmed by 4 bases and the J gene end by 5 bases; junction bases not matched to a gene: 7. The CDR3 DNA reads as TGTGCCAGCAGTGCCCGGACAGGTGGGGAGACCCAGTACTTC. Translation: CASSARTGGETQYF.

This rearrangement joins TRBV7-9 to TRBJ2-5; D is perhaps TRBD1 (5 bases). Germline-derived CDR1 and CDR2 are SEHNR and FQNEAQ (reference sequence). Trimming shortened V by 5 bases and J by 2 bases, and 15 bases separated the two germline ends. CDR3 size: 15 residues. The chain's CDR3 is CASSIRATWQETQYF. CDR3 nucleotide sequence: TGTGCCAGCAGCATCAGGGCCACGTGGCAAGAGACCCAGTACTTC.

This clone was seen more than once but under ten times. V is TRBV14 and J is TRBJ2-7; a weak D match, TRBD1 (5 bases). The CDR3 length is 12 residues. V lost 4 bases and J 3 bases, leaving 7 bases between the germline ends. Germline V gene data show CDR1 as SGHDN and CDR2 as FVKESK. In DNA, the CDR3 is TGTGCCAGCAGCCCAGGGTTCTACGAGCAGTACTTC. It specifies CASSPGFYEQYF. Variable domain in full (rest from reference TRBV14 and TRBJ2-7): EAGVTQFPSHSVIEKGQTVTLRCDPISGHDNLYWYRRVMGKEIKFLLHFVKESKQDESGMPNNRFLAERTGGTYSTLKVQPAELEDSGVYFCASSPGFYEQYFGPGTRLTVT.

This clone was seen just once. The rearrangement joins TRBV19 to TRBJ2-2, with 10 positions matching TRBD1. Germline trimming cut 7 bases from V and 4 bases from J; bases unmatched to any gene: 6. The CDR3 length is 15 residues. Germline CDR1 and CDR2: LNHDA and SQIVND (reference sequence). The CDR3 loop reads CASNDRGRGTGELFF. Here the CDR3 DNA reads TGTGCCAGTAATGACAGGGGGCGCGGCACCGGGGAGCTGTTTTTT.

The V call is TRBV10-2, the J call TRBJ2-6; TRBD1 is a possible D gene (5 bases). Germline V lookup: CDR1 WSHSY, CDR2 SAAADI. The CDR3 has 16 residues. Trimming took 3 bases from V and 0 from J, leaving 9 bases between them. The CDR3 sequence is CASSDKGISGANVLTF. DNA for the CDR3: TGCGCCAGCAGTGATAAGGGGATCTCTGGGGCCAACGTCCTGACTTTC.